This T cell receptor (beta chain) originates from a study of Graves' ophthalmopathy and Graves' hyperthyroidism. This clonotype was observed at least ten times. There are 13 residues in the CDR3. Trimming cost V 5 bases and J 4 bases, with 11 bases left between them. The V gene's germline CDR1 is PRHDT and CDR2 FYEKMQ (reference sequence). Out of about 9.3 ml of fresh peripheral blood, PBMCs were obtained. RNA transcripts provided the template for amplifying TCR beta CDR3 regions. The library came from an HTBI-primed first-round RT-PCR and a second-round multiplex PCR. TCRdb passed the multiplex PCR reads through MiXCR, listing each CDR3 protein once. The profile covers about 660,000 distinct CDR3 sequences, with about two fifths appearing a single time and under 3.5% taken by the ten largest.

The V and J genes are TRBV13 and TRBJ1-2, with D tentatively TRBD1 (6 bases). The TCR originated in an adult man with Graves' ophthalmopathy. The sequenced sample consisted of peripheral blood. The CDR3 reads CASSEDSVYGYTF. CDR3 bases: TGTGCCAGCAGCGAGGACAGCGTCTATGGCTACACCTTC. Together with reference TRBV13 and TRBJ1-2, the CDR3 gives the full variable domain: AAGVIQSPRHLIKEKRETATLKCYPIPRHDTVYWYQQGPGQDPQFLISFYEKMQSDKGSIPDRFSAQQFSDYHSELNMSSLELGDSALYFCASSEDSVYGYTFGSGTRLTVV.